This TCR beta chain derives from a study of blood T cell repertoires in COVID-19. Grouping used clinical history reported by participants in a survey and questionnaire. TCRdb's copy holds only in-frame clones and misses some; the assay was immunoSEQ multiplex PCR. This sample has around 250,000 clones, with approximately 84% found just once. The germline V and J ends were trimmed by 1 base and 8 bases, with 11 bases remaining between them. Germline V gives CDR1 LGHNA, CDR2 YNFKEQ. The CDR3 has 13 amino acids. This receptor was obtained from a woman between 45 and 65 years old who had been exposed to COVID-19. Source material: PBMCs or T cells enriched from blood (not recorded which). The chain joins TRBV4-2 to TRBJ1-1; D not certain. For the CDR3, the DNA is TGTGCCAGCAGCCAAGTAAGGGAGGGAGAAGCTTTCTTT. It yields the protein CASSQVREGEAFF.